This is a list of T cell receptor beta chains from one sample in a study of cytomegalovirus exposure and HLA in healthy donors. Method: immunoSEQ multiplex PCR; TCRdb's copy keeps in-frame clones and lacks some. The profile shows roughly 250,000 clones, 85% to 90% of them singletons. The sequencing input was PBMCs. The origin of the receptors is a man in his late teens or twenties in good health and CMV-seronegative. Both conserved end residues are part of each CDR3. The D gene is left open where the match is weak. Rows give clone size only sometimes, using once, few, many, or a class for an expanded clone.

NA	TRBV7-8	NA	TRBJ2-3	CASSLAGLGDTQYF	TGTGCCAGCAGCTTAGCGGGGCTGGGGGATACGCAGTATTTT
NA	TRBV2	NA	TRBJ2-1	CASSGERSSYNEQFF	TGTGCCAGCAGTGGGGAGCGTAGCTCCTACAATGAGCAGTTCTTC
NA	TRBV28	TRBD1	TRBJ2-7	CASSYNRGWDYEQYF	TGTGCCAGCAGTTACAACAGGGGGTGGGACTACGAGCAGTACTTC
once	TRBV5-8	NA	TRBJ1-5	CASSSYLTGLSNQPQHF	TGTGCCAGCAGCTCCTACTTGACAGGACTTAGCAATCAGCCCCAGCATTTT
NA	TRBV11-2	NA	TRBJ2-1	CASSRGGSSYNEQFF	TGTGCCAGCAGCCGCGGGGGCAGCTCCTACAATGAGCAGTTCTTC
once	TRBV5-6	NA	TRBJ2-7	CASSLVAGDEQYF	TGTGCCAGCAGCTTGGTAGCAGGGGACGAGCAGTACTTC
NA	TRBV27	TRBD1	TRBJ2-7	CASSSSAGTVTYEQYF	TGTGCCAGCAGTTCCTCGGCCGGGACAGTTACCTACGAGCAGTACTTC
NA	TRBV7-9	NA	TRBJ1-1	CASSLTGNTEAFF	TGTGCCAGCAGCTTAACTGGGAACACTGAAGCTTTCTTT
NA	TRBV4-3	TRBD2	TRBJ2-1	CASSPGRGEQFF	TGCGCCAGCAGCCCCGGGAGGGGTGAGCAGTTCTTC
NA	TRBV7-2	NA	TRBJ2-1	CASSADSRNEQFF	TGTGCCAGCAGCGCGGACAGCCGCAATGAGCAGTTCTTC
NA	TRBV7-2	TRBD2	TRBJ2-3	CASSPERGDTDTQYF	TGTGCCAGCAGCCCCGAGCGGGGAGACACAGATACGCAGTATTTT
NA	TRBV28	TRBD1	TRBJ1-4	CASKGWTGNEKLFF	TGTGCCAGCAAGGGTTGGACAGGGAACGAAAAACTGTTTTTT
NA	TRBV5-4	NA	TRBJ2-1	CASSIGHYSYNEQFF	TGTGCCAGCAGCATTGGACACTACTCCTACAATGAGCAGTTCTTC